One sample yielded the 18 T cell receptor beta chains listed below, sequenced in a study of human T cells and chemical hapten exposure. Time point reported: patch test 2, 6 weeks after DPC sensitization. Treatment described: therapeutic diphenylcyclopropenone sensitization with weekly scalp DPC. One entry per CDR3 protein, called by TCRdb with MiXCR from the RACE reads. The sample lists approximately 82,000 distinct CDR3 sequences; approximately 6.6% were seen once. The sample in question was whole blood, obtained in connection with sensitization to the hapten diphenylcyclopropenone (DPC). The source of these receptors is a woman in her thirties with alopecia areata. Some clones in this sample may be carry-over from other donors' samples.

This clonotype was detected many times. The chain has TRBV9 and TRBJ2-1, with 9 bases matching TRBD2. This CDR3 contains 14 residues. The germline gives CDR1 SGDLS, CDR2 YYNGEE. The ends lost 4 bases at V and 6 bases at J; junction bases unmatched: 5. In DNA form, the CDR3 reads TGTGCCAGCAGCAGTAGCGGGGGATTCAATGAGCAGTTCTTC. Amino acid sequence: CASSSSGGFNEQFF. Combining the CDR3 with reference TRBV9 and TRBJ2-1 gives the whole variable domain DSGVTQTPKHLITATGQRVTLRCSPRSGDLSVYWYQQSLDQGLQFLIQYYNGEERAKGNILERFSAQQFPDLHSELNLSSLELGDSALYFCASSSSGGFNEQFFGPGTRLTVL.

Turning to this clonotype: One base away lies a much larger clone, so this may be a sequencing read error. The chain uses TRBV10-2 and TRBJ2-6; D unclear. CDR1 WSHSY and CDR2 SAAADI come from the germline V gene. Trimming stripped 8 bases from V and 1 base from J, with 12 bases between. The CDR3 consists of 15 residues. CDR3 amino acids: CASHNTSSGANVLTF. DNA of the CDR3: TGCGCCAGCCACAATACCTCATCTGGGGCCAACGTCCTGACTTTC.

This clonotype has a handful of counts. This chain uses TRBV27 with TRBJ1-6; maybe TRBD1 (6 bases). CDR3 size: 15 residues. CDR1 and CDR2 (germline): MNHEY, SMNVEV (reference sequence). V was clipped by 2 bases and J by 8 bases, with 13 bases between them. Here the CDR3 reads CASSLRNREDSPLHF. The CDR3 DNA is TGTGCCAGCAGTTTAAGGAACAGGGAGGATTCACCCCTCCACTTT.

As for this clonotype: One base away lies a much larger clone, so this may be a sequencing read error. The genes are TRBV29-1 and TRBJ2-1, with no clear D. V shed 3 bases and J shed 0 bases, with 9 bases lying between them. CDR3 length: 14 residues. The V gene's germline CDR1 is SQVTM and CDR2 ANQGSEA. The CDR3 sequence is CSVEESNSYNEQFF. In DNA, the CDR3 is TGCAGCGTTGAGGAGAGTAACTCCTACAATGAGCAGTTCTTC.

This clonotype was recorded a few times. The rearrangement joins TRBV2 to TRBJ2-1, with 7 bases that match TRBD1. The length of the CDR3 is 15 residues. The V segment lost 6 bases and the J segment 2 bases; nucleotides outside the gene matches: 7. In germline, CDR1 is SNHLY, CDR2 FYNNEI. CDR3 protein: CASRHRDSTYNEQFF. CDR3 nucleotide sequence: TGTGCCAGCAGACATAGGGACAGCACCTACAATGAGCAGTTCTTC.

In this sample, this clonotype turned up many times. The chain combines TRBV28 with TRBJ1-2; the match to TRBD1 covers 9 bases. The length of the CDR3 is 15 residues. Per germline, CDR1 MDHEN and CDR2 SYDVKM. V gave up 3 bases and J gave up 8 bases; unmatched junction bases: 10. CDR3 region: CASSFAQDRGRGYTF. For the CDR3, the DNA is TGTGCCAGCAGTTTCGCTCAGGACAGGGGTCGAGGCTACACCTTC.

The chain employs TRBV6-1 and TRBJ2-3; 8 bases fit TRBD2. The CDR3 spans 14 residues. Germline V gene data show CDR1 as MNHNS and CDR2 as SASEGT. J lost 2 bases, V lost 7 bases, and 5 bases had no gene match. The CDR3, as DNA: TGTGCCAGCATGGAGCGGGGGCTCACAGATACGCAGTATTTT. Translation: CASMERGLTDTQYF.

This clonotype was found many times. The chain links TRBV4-2 to TRBJ1-6, with 7 bases aligning to TRBD1. Germline values: CDR1 LGHNA, CDR2 YNFKEQ. The ends lost 5 bases at V and 6 bases at J; junction bases unmatched: 10. The CDR3 covers 16 residues. The DNA of the CDR3 is TGTGCCAGCAGCAACTCCGGGACAGTCCCTAATTCACCCCTCCACTTT. This sequence encodes CASSNSGTVPNSPLHF.

This clonotype was recorded at least ten times. This rearrangement joins TRBV7-9 to TRBJ1-2; D not resolved. The CDR3 spans 14 residues. CDR1 is SEHNR, CDR2 FQNEAQ, per germline (reference sequence). V lost 5 bases, J lost 4 bases, and 14 bases lay in between. The CDR3 region is CASSPTSVVYGYTF. The CDR3 DNA reads TGTGCCAGCAGCCCCACCAGCGTTGTCTATGGCTACACCTTC.

The sample holds many counts of this clonotype. V is TRBV9 and J is TRBJ2-3; D might be TRBD2 (5 bases). Germline V CDR1 and CDR2: SGDLS, YYNGEE. V lost 4 bases, J lost 0 bases, and 12 bases lay in between. This CDR3 is built from 15 residues. CDR3 in DNA: TGTGCCAGCAGCCCACCGACTACTAGCACAGATACGCAGTATTTT. The encoded protein is CASSPPTTSTDTQYF.

The chain joins TRBV7-9 to TRBJ1-4; D is uncertain. V dropped 1 base and J dropped 0 bases, with 15 bases sitting between them. The CDR3 extends over 18 amino acids. Germline V gene lookup returns CDR1 SEHNR and CDR2 FQNEAQ (reference sequence). The CDR3 DNA reads as TGTGCCAGCAGCTTAGTCCCCTCGACTCCTTCAACTAATGAAAAACTGTTTTTT. As protein: CASSLVPSTPSTNEKLFF.

The chain is built from TRBV30 and TRBJ2-2; TRBD1 matches 9 bases. In germline, CDR1 is GTSNPN, CDR2 SVGIG (reference sequence). There are 14 residues in the CDR3. V trimming: 8 bases; J trimming: 3 bases; junction bases outside the gene matches: 7. The CDR3 protein is CARGDRVYTGELFF. The CDR3 DNA is TGTGCCCGGGGGGACAGGGTTTACACCGGGGAGCTGTTTTTT.

Only a few counts were recorded for this clonotype. The chain recombines TRBV2 with TRBJ1-1; D remains unclear. V was cut by 6 bases and J by 7 bases, with 15 bases left in between. The length of the CDR3 is 13 residues. Germline V gives CDR1 SNHLY, CDR2 FYNNEI. The CDR3 DNA reads TGTGCCAGCAGGGCCGACGGGCACTTTGAAGCTTTCTTT. It is translated as CASRADGHFEAFF.

Only a few counts were recorded for this clonotype. The rearrangement links TRBV5-4 to TRBJ1-4; weak D call: TRBD1 (5 bases). Trimming shortened V by 4 bases and J by 5 bases, and 15 bases separated the two germline ends. CDR1 and CDR2 (germline): SGHNT, YYREEE (reference sequence). This CDR3 is built from 15 residues. Here the CDR3 DNA reads TGTGCCAGCAGCCCCGCCGAGCGGGGCAATGAAAAACTGTTTTTT. Its translation: CASSPAERGNEKLFF.

Many counts were recorded for this clonotype. This chain joins TRBV7-2 and TRBJ1-2; 9 bases align to TRBD1. Germline assignment: CDR1 SGHTA and CDR2 FQGNSA. This CDR3 has 16 amino acids. After removal of 3 bases from V and 5 bases from J, the junction contained 10 bases not matched to a gene. This chain's CDR3 is CASSFSWIGQGYGYTF. CDR3 nucleotide sequence: TGTGCCAGCAGCTTTAGTTGGATCGGACAGGGGTATGGCTACACCTTC.

The table lists this clonotype with many counts. This chain joins TRBV27 and TRBJ2-7, with a tentative D call TRBD2 (6 bases). The CDR3 has 14 residues. Germline V gene sequence: CDR1 MNHEY, CDR2 SMNVEV (reference sequence). V was shortened by 2 bases and J by 1 base, with 9 bases between the two germline ends. CDR3 residues: CASSLSGPSYEQYF. In DNA form, the CDR3 reads TGTGCCAGCAGTTTAAGCGGGCCTTCCTACGAGCAGTACTTC.

The table lists this clonotype with many counts. This rearrangement joins TRBV5-6 to TRBJ2-3; tentative D call: TRBD2 (7 bases). The CDR3 runs 14 residues. Germline V gene data show CDR1 as SGHDT and CDR2 as YYEEEE. V shed 3 bases and J shed 4 bases, with 12 bases lying between them. DNA for the CDR3: TGTGCCAGCAGCTGGGGGGGGCTGGCAGATACGCAGTATTTT. Its protein product is CASSWGGLADTQYF.

The chain carries TRBV2 and TRBJ1-5; TRBD1 might be the D (5 bases). CDR3 length: 15 residues. Trimming shortened V by 4 bases and J by 1 base, and 11 bases separated the two germline ends. Germline V lookup: CDR1 SNHLY, CDR2 FYNNEI. In DNA form, the CDR3 reads TGTGCCAGCAGTGCGCGGCAGGGAAGCAATCAGCCCCAGCATTTT. Protein sequence: CASSARQGSNQPQHF.